This T cell receptor beta chain was profiled in a study of blood T cell repertoires in COVID-19. Study details: The United States, Italy and Spain supplied acute and convalescent COVID-19 samples.

The Seattle patients joined while their infection was active and were tracked longitudinally afterward. Original analysis: The authors estimated nucleated cell counts from reference gene primer amplification. The method was immunoSEQ multiplex PCR; TCRdb's version includes in-frame clones alone and lacks a portion of them. V and J calls and clone size are those listed in that table; D and trimming were worked out from the DNA. The sample lists around 200,000 clones, roughly 84% occurring once. This CDR3 has 12 residues. V lost 3 bases and J 5 bases, leaving 6 bases between the germline ends. Germline-derived CDR1 and CDR2 are LGHDT and YNNKEL (reference sequence).

This chain joins TRBV3-1 (or the pseudogene TRBV3-2) and TRBJ2-3; no definite D call. This receptor was taken from a person aged 65 to 85 with COVID-19, enrolled during active disease. The sequenced material came from peripheral blood. The CDR3 sequence: CASSHLIDTQYF. The CDR3 bases are TGTGCCAGCAGCCACCTTATAGATACGCAGTATTTT.